This passage covers 6 T cell receptor beta chains from one sample sequenced in a study of blood T cells in healthy people across ages. Together with a sample-barcoded 5' primer, a J-beta primer mix was included in a second PCR lasting roughly 6 to 12 cycles. TCRdb redid the calling of the 5' RACE reads with MiXCR, one entry per CDR3 protein. Of some 1.4 million distinct CDR3 sequences listed, around two fifths are singletons. Sequencing used blood. The receptors were sampled from a woman in her late teens or twenties in good health.

The V call is TRBV4-2, the J call TRBJ2-5; D gene uncertain. Germline CDR1 reads LGHNA; CDR2 reads YNFKEQ. This CDR3 has 15 amino acids. V was shortened by 0 bases and J by 5 bases, with 13 bases between the two germline ends. This CDR3 reads CASSQDLGRWETQYF. The CDR3 region has the DNA TGTGCCAGCAGCCAAGATCTTGGCAGGTGGGAGACCCAGTACTTC.

This clonotype has a count of ten or more. The DNA for the CDR3 is TGTGCCAGCAGCCAAACCAATGAGCAGTTCTTC. Translated: CASSQTNEQFF. The chain couples TRBV3-1 to TRBJ2-1, with D unresolved. Per germline, CDR1 LGHDT and CDR2 YNNKEL (reference sequence). Between the trimmed V and J ends, which lost 2 bases and 6 bases, there was a span of 2 bases. There are 11 residues in the CDR3.

This clonotype has a handful of counts. The V and J genes are TRBV29-1 and TRBJ1-2, with 7 bases fitting TRBD1. CDR1 is SQVTM, CDR2 ANQGSEA, per germline. This CDR3 has 12 amino acids. Unmatched junction bases numbered 7, after V lost 4 bases and J lost 8 bases. The CDR3 loop reads CSVVTGETGYTF. CDR3 DNA: TGCAGCGTTGTCACAGGGGAGACGGGCTACACCTTC.

This clonotype was found a few times. The chain is built from TRBV6-5 and TRBJ2-7; 9 bases are shared with TRBD1. The V gene end was trimmed by 7 bases and the J gene end by 10 bases; junction bases not matched to a gene: 11. Germline V gene lookup returns CDR1 MNHEY and CDR2 SVGAGI. The CDR3 covers 13 residues. In DNA, the CDR3 is TGTGCCAGCAAAATCCGGGACAGGGAAGTTCAGTACTTC. This gives the protein CASKIRDREVQYF.

V gene TRBV20-1 combines with J gene TRBJ2-1; perhaps TRBD1 as D (5 bases). The CDR3 totals 14 residues. Germline loops: CDR1 DFQATT, CDR2 SNEGSKA (reference sequence). V lost 2 bases and J lost 4, with 12 bases in between. The DNA of the CDR3 is TGCAGTGCTAGACCATTGACAGAATACAATGAGCAGTTCTTC. This gives the protein CSARPLTEYNEQFF.

V and J are TRBV29-1 and TRBJ2-1, with 10 nucleotides matching TRBD1. V was clipped by 7 bases and J by 8 bases; unmatched bases: 5. This CDR3 region has 12 residues. Per germline, CDR1 SQVTM and CDR2 ANQGSEA. CDR3 amino acids: CSAGTGDDEQFF. The CDR3 DNA reads as TGCAGCGCCGGGACAGGGGACGATGAGCAGTTCTTC.